This TCR beta chain was sequenced in a study of metastatic and nonmetastatic thyroid tumors. Study-wide context: Repertoire comparisons spanned blood and tumor or nodule tissue from malignant and benign thyroid patients.

This clone was counted at least ten times. Its antigen is undetermined. No treatment of any kind had been given to any patient before thyroid surgery. Per the original data handling: The study took CDR3 differences across clinicopathological groups and made a distant-metastasis classifier for papillary thyroid cancer from them. TCRdb used MiXCR to call clones anew from the PCR reads. The V and J calls were not made by the authors but by TCRdb's processing. The sample yields fewer than 70,000 clones, roughly 29% seen once. Points from the study as a whole: According to reports, the diversity of TCR beta was significantly higher in malignant thyroid tumors than in benign nodules, and this held in both blood and tumor samples.

The TCR comes from a female donor with papillary thyroid cancer or a benign thyroid nodule (not recorded which). Some clones in this sample may be carry-over from other donors' samples. The specimen sequenced was blood.

The CDR3: CASSPSAGGQETQYF. For the CDR3, the DNA is TGTGCCAGCTCACCGAGTGCCGGGGGGCAAGAGACCCAGTACTTC. The rearrangement uses TRBV18 and TRBJ2-5, with 7 bases aligning to TRBD2. Germline lookup yields CDR1 KGHSH and CDR2 LQKENI. CDR3 size: 15 residues. Trimming cost V 3 bases and J 2 bases; bases outside gene matches: 6.